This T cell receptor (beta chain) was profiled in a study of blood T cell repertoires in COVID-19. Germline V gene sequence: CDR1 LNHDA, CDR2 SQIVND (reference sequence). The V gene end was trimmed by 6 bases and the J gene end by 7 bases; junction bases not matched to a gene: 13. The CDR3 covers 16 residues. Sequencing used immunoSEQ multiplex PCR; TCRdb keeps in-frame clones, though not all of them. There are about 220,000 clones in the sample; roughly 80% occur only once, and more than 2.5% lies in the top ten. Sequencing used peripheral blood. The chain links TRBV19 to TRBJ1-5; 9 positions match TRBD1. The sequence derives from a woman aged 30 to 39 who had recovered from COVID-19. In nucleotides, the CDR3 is TGTGCCAGTAGACCGGGACAGGGATTCGGGCCCCAGCCCCAGCATTTT. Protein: CASRPGQGFGPQPQHF.